This TCR beta chain was recorded in a study of OX40 agonist ivuxolimab in advanced cancers. As for the study in general: Intravenous ivuxolimab at 0.01 to 10 mg/kg was given to patients every 2 weeks. Study-level points and caveats: Circulating CD4+ and CD8+ T cells showed clonal expansion by week 6 at 0.1 to 3.0 mg/kg.

In regard to this clone: What it recognizes is unknown.

This CDR3 contains 16 residues. The germline V gene has CDR1 MNHNS and CDR2 SASEGT. V was clipped by 4 bases and J by 0 bases, with 13 bases between them. Sequencing used immunoSEQ multiplex PCR; TCRdb keeps in-frame clones, though not all of them. The table shows over 55,000 clones, with about 79% occurring only once. The sample consisted of CD4+ or CD8+ T cells sorted from blood, taken in a trial of the OX40 agonist ivuxolimab. The chain recombines TRBV6-1 with TRBJ1-3; no definite D call. The TCR originated in an adult with an advanced solid tumor such as melanoma, head and neck, liver or kidney cancer. CDR3 sequence: CASSGMDLVSGNTIYF. CDR3 coding DNA: TGTGCCAGCAGTGGAATGGACTTAGTCTCTGGAAACACCATATATTTT.